This note documents a single T cell receptor beta chain sequence. Its cognate antigen is unknown. Reverse transcription of all isolated RNA meant that expressed TCRB transcripts were sequenced. Method: immunoSEQ multiplex PCR; TCRdb's copy keeps in-frame clones and lacks some. The sample includes 200,000 to 250,000 clones, 9% to 10% seen only once; the top ten take less than 0.035%. This sample was included in a study of beta chain features in type 1 diabetes. Overall study findings and caveats: TCRB CDR3 length was moderately but significantly reduced in all four CD4+ subsets of Type 1 diabetes patients. More deletions and fewer insertions at VDJ junctions were seen in type 1 diabetes patients. Any HLA effect on TCRB rearrangement was left unresolved by small sub-analyses.

Without exception, sorted populations had purity beyond 98%. V dropped 5 bases and J dropped 5; count of bases not matched to a gene: 6. The germline gives CDR1 MNHNS, CDR2 SASEGT. This CDR3 is 14 amino acids long. The TCR was taken from a young woman in good health. This sequence joins TRBV6-1 and TRBJ2-7; the match to TRBD1 covers 10 bases. The sample consisted of naive CD4+ T cells from blood. The CDR3 region is CASSPGQGGHEQYF. CDR3 nucleotide sequence: TGTGCCAGCAGTCCTGGACAGGGGGGCCACGAGCAGTACTTC.